What follows are 31 T cell receptor beta chains derived from one specimen sequenced in a study of blood T cell repertoires in COVID-19. This table comes from immunoSEQ multiplex PCR, and its TCRdb copy is limited to in-frame clones, with some not included. The sample includes 200,000 to 250,000 clones, about 91% of them seen just once. The sample taken for sequencing was peripheral blood. The receptors come from a woman in her twenties or thirties with COVID-19, enrolled during active disease.

This clone was observed a single time. V gene TRBV5-4 combines with J gene TRBJ1-2; D unresolved. CDR3 length equals 13 residues. Germline CDR1 SGHNT, CDR2 YYREEE (reference sequence). V shed 4 bases and J shed 6 bases, with 13 bases lying between them. The CDR3 reads CASSLSVSDGYTF. DNA for the CDR3: TGTGCCAGCAGCCTATCGGTCTCTGATGGCTACACCTTC.

The rearrangement joins TRBV7-6 to TRBJ2-2, with 10 bases aligning to TRBD2. CDR3 length: 15 residues. CDR1 is SGHVS and CDR2 is FNYEAQ in the germline V gene. Trimming at V came to 2 bases and at J to 7 bases, leaving 4 bases not matched to a gene. The CDR3: CASSLRPSGGGELFF. The CDR3 nucleotides are TGTGCCAGCAGCTTAAGGCCTAGCGGGGGCGGGGAGCTGTTTTTT.

This chain connects TRBV5-6 to TRBJ2-7, with D tentatively TRBD1 (5 bases). Germline-derived CDR1 and CDR2 are SGHDT and YYEEEE. The CDR3 sequence is 15 residues long. Trimming left V 0 bases short and J 3 bases short, with 13 bases between. DNA of the CDR3: TGTGCCAGCAGCTTGGAGGGGCCAGCCTTCTACGAGCAGTACTTC. It yields the protein CASSLEGPAFYEQYF. Complete variable domain (other parts from reference TRBV5-6 and TRBJ2-7): DAGVTQSPTHLIKTRGQQVTLRCSPKSGHDTVSWYQQALGQGPQFIFQYYEEEERQRGNFPDRFSGHQFPNYSSELNVNALLLGDSALYLCASSLEGPAFYEQYFGPGTRLTVT.

V is TRBV6-6 and J is TRBJ1-4; no reliable D call. The CDR3 extends over 11 amino acids. Germline lookup yields CDR1 MNHNY and CDR2 SVGAGI (reference sequence). The V end was cut by 6 bases, the J end by 6 bases, with 5 bases between. The CDR3: CASRAYEKLFF. The CDR3 DNA reads TGTGCCAGCAGGGCTTATGAAAAACTGTTTTTT.

The chain links TRBV24-1 to TRBJ2-2; D possibly corresponds to TRBD1 (6 bases). V was pared by 4 bases and J by 1 base, with 18 bases between. The CDR3 extends over 18 amino acids. Looked up from germline, CDR1 is KGHDR and CDR2 is SFDVKD. CDR3 in amino acids: CATSDVYSGTRNTGELFF. DNA for the CDR3: TGTGCCACCAGTGACGTTTATTCCGGGACACGGAACACCGGGGAGCTGTTTTTT.

This clone was seen once. The chain combines TRBV7-8 with TRBJ2-7, with D possibly matching TRBD1 (6 bases). The germline V gene encodes CDR1 SGHVS and CDR2 FQNEAQ. CDR3 length: 15 residues. V was shortened by 3 bases and J by 6 bases, with 18 bases between the two germline ends. CDR3 DNA: TGTGCCAGCAGCTTTCTTTACTCAGGGGTTGGCGAGCAGTACTTC. Translation gives CASSFLYSGVGEQYF.

DNA of the CDR3: TGTGCCAGCAGCACCGGACTAGCGGCGATCAATGAGCAGTTCTTC. This gives the protein CASSTGLAAINEQFF. V usage is TRBV5-4 and J usage is TRBJ2-1, with 10 bases matching TRBD2. V lost 4 bases to trimming and J lost 6 bases; unmatched junction nucleotides: 7. The germline gives CDR1 SGHNT, CDR2 YYREEE (reference sequence). The CDR3 spans 15 residues.

This clone was found a few times. The V and J genes are TRBV5-1 and TRBJ2-7, with a tentative D call TRBD1 (6 bases). The CDR3 is 13 residues long. Trimming took 3 bases from V and 4 from J, leaving 11 bases between them. Per germline, CDR1 SGHRS and CDR2 YFSETQ. The CDR3: CASSSGQTYEQYF. Written as DNA, the CDR3 is TGCGCCAGCAGCTCTGGACAGACTTACGAGCAGTACTTC.

This chain connects TRBV24-1 to TRBJ2-7, with 9 bases identical to TRBD2. This CDR3 spans 18 amino acids. J gave up 2 bases and V 6 bases, and 16 bases lay outside the gene matches. Germline lookup yields CDR1 KGHDR and CDR2 SFDVKD. The CDR3 loop reads CATSSRGNTSGSAYEQYV. CDR3 coding DNA: TGTGCCACCAGTTCCCGGGGAAACACTAGCGGGTCGGCCTACGAGCAGTACGTC.

This chain joins TRBV7-9 and TRBJ2-5; 8 nucleotides line up with TRBD2. V gave up 4 bases and J gave up 0 bases; unmatched junction bases: 10. CDR3 length equals 17 residues. Germline V gene sequence: CDR1 SEHNR, CDR2 FQNEAQ (reference sequence). The CDR3 here is CASSSNSGGVHQETQYF. The CDR3 DNA follows: TGTGCCAGCAGCTCAAACAGCGGGGGAGTACACCAAGAGACCCAGTACTTC.

The DNA for the CDR3 is TGTGCCAGCAGCCGCCAGGGGCAGCTCACAGATACGCAGTATTTT. This gives the protein CASSRQGQLTDTQYF. V is TRBV11-2 and J is TRBJ2-3; perhaps TRBD1 as D (6 bases). Germline V gives CDR1 SGHAT, CDR2 FQNNGV. V was clipped by 5 bases and J by 2 bases, with 14 bases between them. The CDR3 spans 15 residues.

This clone was seen just once. The chain joins TRBV6-5 to TRBJ2-1; the match to TRBD1 covers 10 bases. With 6 bases clipped from V and 7 bases from J, the junction kept 6 bases outside the gene matches. CDR3 length: 14 residues. Germline CDR1 reads MNHEY; CDR2 reads SVGAGI. The CDR3 nucleotides read TGTGCCAGCAGCTCCCCGGGACAGGGGAATGAGCAGTTCTTC. As protein: CASSSPGQGNEQFF.

The chain recombines TRBV28 with TRBJ1-2; D may be TRBD1 (5 bases). With 3 bases removed from V and 12 bases from J, the gap between germline ends came to 14 bases. The CDR3 contains 12 residues. Germline V lookup: CDR1 MDHEN, CDR2 SYDVKM. CDR3 sequence (DNA): TGTGCCAGCAGTTTTACAGGCTCGGTGAACACCTTC. Translation gives CASSFTGSVNTF.

The chain joins TRBV7-9 to TRBJ2-2; 12 bases are shared with TRBD1. Germline V gene data show CDR1 as SEHNR and CDR2 as FQNEAQ (reference sequence). This CDR3 comprises 18 residues. The V and J ends lost 4 bases and 5 bases, in that order; junction bases with no gene match: 11. The CDR3 sequence: CASSSGQGAILKTGELFF. Written as DNA, the CDR3 is TGTGCCAGCAGCTCGGGACAGGGGGCGATCCTAAAGACCGGGGAGCTGTTTTTT.

The rearrangement joins TRBV19 to TRBJ2-7; tentatively, D is TRBD2 (5 bases). The CDR3 spans 15 residues. Germline V lookup: CDR1 LNHDA, CDR2 SQIVND (reference sequence). Between the trimmed V and J ends, which lost 2 bases and 3 bases, there was a span of 14 bases. The CDR3 coding sequence is TGTGCCAGTAGTATACCCGGGGTCGAAGGCTACGAGCAGTACTTC. This translates into CASSIPGVEGYEQYF.

The genes are TRBV18 and TRBJ2-7; TRBD1 agrees at 8 bases. V shed 4 bases and J 4 bases; nucleotides not matched to a gene: 3. CDR1 is KGHSH and CDR2 is LQKENI in the germline V gene. CDR3 length: 13 residues. CDR3 DNA sequence: TGTGCCAGCTCACGACAGGGGCCTTACGAGCAGTACTTC. Its protein is CASSRQGPYEQYF.

The chain combines TRBV5-4 with TRBJ1-2, with D uncertain. The CDR3 is 17 amino acids. Per germline, CDR1 SGHNT and CDR2 YYREEE (reference sequence). Trimming removed 0 bases from V and 0 bases from J, with 15 bases in between. The CDR3 nucleotides are TGTGCCAGCAGCTTGGAGGCAGGCCGAGGGCCTAACTATGGCTACACCTTC. It specifies CASSLEAGRGPNYGYTF.

The chain is built from TRBV5-4 and TRBJ1-4; TRBD1 aligns across 8 bases. The length of the CDR3 is 15 residues. The germline CDR1 and CDR2 sequences are SGHNT and YYREEE (reference sequence). The V gene end was trimmed by 1 base and the J gene end by 4 bases; junction bases not matched to a gene: 3. DNA for the CDR3: TGTGCCAGCAGCTTGACAGGGGGAGGTAATGAAAAACTGTTTTTT. This gives the protein CASSLTGGGNEKLFF.

This clone was picked up one time. The J gene is TRBJ1-4, the V gene TRBV7-9; 7 bases line up with TRBD1. The junction had 10 bases not matched to a gene; V was cut back by 6 bases and J by 9 bases. The V gene's germline CDR1 is SEHNR and CDR2 FQNEAQ (reference sequence). The CDR3 spans 14 residues. Written as DNA, the CDR3 is TGTGCCAGCAGTTATACCCGGGACAGCAAAAAACTGTTTTTT. It translates to CASSYTRDSKKLFF.

This clone was recorded once. The rearrangement links TRBV29-1 to TRBJ2-3; tentatively, D is TRBD2 (7 bases). V was shortened by 4 bases and J by 2 bases, with 22 bases between the two germline ends. Germline loops: CDR1 SQVTM, CDR2 ANQGSEA. CDR3 length: 17 amino acids. The CDR3 region has the DNA TGCAGCGTTGTTCCCATGGGGGGGGGCGCTTCCACAGATACGCAGTATTTT. Its protein is CSVVPMGGGASTDTQYF.

The V gene is TRBV2, the J gene TRBJ2-1, with D tentatively TRBD1 (6 bases). The CDR3 has 11 residues. V was shortened by 3 bases and J by 9 bases, with 6 bases between the two germline ends. Germline V gene data show CDR1 as SNHLY and CDR2 as FYNNEI. The CDR3 nucleotides are TGTGCCAGCAGTGAGGGGGCTGAGCAGTTCTTC. This translates into CASSEGAEQFF.

This clone was recorded a few times. Here the CDR3 reads CASSQDPLTRAGELFF. CDR3 bases: TGTGCCAGCAGCCAAGACCCCCTGACCCGGGCCGGGGAGCTGTTTTTT. The chain links TRBV14 to TRBJ2-2; D remains unclear. Trimming took off 0 bases at V and 6 bases at J, with 14 bases between the two ends. This CDR3 comprises 16 residues. CDR1 is SGHDN and CDR2 is FVKESK in the germline V gene. Looking up the rest from reference TRBV14 and TRBJ2-2 gives the full variable domain: EAGVTQFPSHSVIEKGQTVTLRCDPISGHDNLYWYRRVMGKEIKFLLHFVKESKQDESGMPNNRFLAERTGGTYSTLKVQPAELEDSGVYFCASSQDPLTRAGELFFGEGSRLTVL.

V usage is TRBV7-2 and J usage is TRBJ1-6; D is uncertain. V lost 2 bases to trimming and J lost 7 bases, with 9 bases between them. Germline CDR1 reads SGHTA; CDR2 reads FQGNSA. The CDR3 spans 14 residues. CDR3 loop: CASSLLVENSPLHF. Here the CDR3 DNA reads TGTGCCAGCAGCTTATTGGTCGAGAATTCACCCCTCCACTTT. The variable domain in full, with the rest retrieved from reference TRBV7-2 and TRBJ1-6, is GAGVSQSPSNKVTEKGKDVELRCDPISGHTALYWYRQSLGQGLEFLIYFQGNSAPDKSGLPSDRFSAERTGGSVSTLTIQRTQQEDSAVYLCASSLLVENSPLHFGNGTRLTVT.

This clone has just one count. The V and J genes are TRBV4-2 and TRBJ2-6; D is uncertain. CDR1 LGHNA and CDR2 YNFKEQ come from the germline V gene. Trimming pared 4 bases from V and 2 bases from J, leaving 12 bases between. The CDR3 sequence is 16 residues long. The CDR3 reads CASSPTLGPGANVLTF. The DNA of the CDR3 is TGTGCCAGCAGCCCCACCCTAGGCCCTGGGGCCAACGTCCTGACTTTC.

The chain is built from TRBV19 and TRBJ2-5; TRBD1 aligns across 11 bases. The CDR3 extends over 19 amino acids. Germline values: CDR1 LNHDA, CDR2 SQIVND (reference sequence). V dropped 7 bases and J dropped 5; count of bases not matched to a gene: 21. The CDR3 is CASKRTASSGQGGRETQYF. The CDR3 bases are TGTGCCAGTAAAAGGACGGCGTCCTCGGGACAGGGGGGTCGGGAGACCCAGTACTTC.

V usage is TRBV11-3 and J usage is TRBJ1-1; D remains unclear. Trimming took off 6 bases at V and 4 bases at J, with 12 bases between the two ends. Germline V gene sequence: CDR1 SGHNT, CDR2 YENEEA. CDR3 size: 13 residues. The CDR3 protein is CASSLEEGTEAFF. The DNA for the CDR3 is TGTGCCAGCAGTTTGGAGGAAGGCACTGAAGCTTTCTTT.

This rearrangement joins TRBV5-1 to TRBJ1-3; the D is unclear. This CDR3 spans 14 amino acids. CDR1 SGHRS and CDR2 YFSETQ come from the germline V gene. Trimming pared 2 bases from V and 4 bases from J, leaving 10 bases between. CDR3: CASSFGGSGNTIYF. DNA of the CDR3: TGCGCCAGCAGCTTTGGAGGGTCGGGAAACACCATATATTTT.

The J gene is TRBJ2-1, the V gene TRBV7-9, with D possibly TRBD2 on 6 matching bases. The germline V and J ends were trimmed by 7 bases and 8 bases, with 15 bases remaining between them. This CDR3 region has 13 residues. Germline CDR1 reads SEHNR; CDR2 reads FQNEAQ (reference sequence). CDR3: CASNPGSGDEQFF. The CDR3 DNA follows: TGTGCCAGCAACCCCGGGAGTGGCGATGAGCAGTTCTTC.

V and J are TRBV10-3 and TRBJ2-5; TRBD1 agrees at 9 bases. Germline V gene lookup returns CDR1 ENHRY and CDR2 SYGVKD. The CDR3 totals 14 residues. The CDR3, as DNA: TGTGCGATAAAATCGGGACAGGGTCAAGAGACCCAGTACTTC. Translation: CAIKSGQGQETQYF.

The rearrangement links TRBV24-1 to TRBJ2-1; TRBD2 is a possible D gene (6 bases). V was shortened by 7 bases and J by 3 bases, with 15 bases between the two germline ends. Germline V gene sequence: CDR1 KGHDR, CDR2 SFDVKD. This CDR3 has 15 residues. CDR3 in amino acids: CATSPWGSGYNEQFF. CDR3 DNA sequence: TGTGCCACCAGCCCGTGGGGTAGCGGCTACAATGAGCAGTTCTTC.

This chain uses TRBV3-1 (or the pseudogene TRBV3-2) with TRBJ2-1; D ambiguous. Germline assignment: CDR1 LGHDT and CDR2 YNNKEL (reference sequence). The CDR3 is 15 residues long. Trimming stripped 4 bases from V and 7 bases from J, with 17 bases between. CDR3 nucleotide sequence: TGTGCCAGCAGCCGCTCAACCGGCGGAAGGAATGAGCAGTTCTTC. It is translated as CASSRSTGGRNEQFF.